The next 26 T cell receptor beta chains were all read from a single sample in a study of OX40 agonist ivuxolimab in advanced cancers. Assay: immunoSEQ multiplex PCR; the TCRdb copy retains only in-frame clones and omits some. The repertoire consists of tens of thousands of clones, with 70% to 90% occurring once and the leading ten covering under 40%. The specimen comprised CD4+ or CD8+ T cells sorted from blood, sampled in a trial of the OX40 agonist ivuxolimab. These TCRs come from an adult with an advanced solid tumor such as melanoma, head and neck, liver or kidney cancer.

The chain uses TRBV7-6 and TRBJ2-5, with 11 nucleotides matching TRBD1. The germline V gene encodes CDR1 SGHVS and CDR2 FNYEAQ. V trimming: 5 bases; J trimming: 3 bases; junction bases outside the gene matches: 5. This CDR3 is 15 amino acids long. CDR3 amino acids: CASSLRDRGKETQYF. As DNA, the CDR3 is TGTGCCAGCAGCCTTAGGGACAGGGGGAAAGAGACCCAGTACTTC.

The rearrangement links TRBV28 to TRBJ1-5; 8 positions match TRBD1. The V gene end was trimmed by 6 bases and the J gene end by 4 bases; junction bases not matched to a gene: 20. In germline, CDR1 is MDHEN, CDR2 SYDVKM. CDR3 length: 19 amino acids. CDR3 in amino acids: CASSLMVRGPELGNQPQHF. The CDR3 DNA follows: TGTGCCAGCAGCCTTATGGTCAGGGGGCCAGAGTTAGGTAATCAGCCCCAGCATTTT.

The CDR3 DNA reads TGTGCCAGCAGCCCGGCAATCTCCTACGAGCAGTACTTC. Translated: CASSPAISYEQYF. The V and J genes are TRBV7-9 and TRBJ2-7; D unresolved. Trimming took 5 bases from V and 0 from J, leaving 8 bases between them. Germline V lookup: CDR1 SEHNR, CDR2 FQNEAQ (reference sequence). CDR3 length: 13 residues. Full variable domain (rest looked up from reference TRBV7-9 and TRBJ2-7): DTGVSQNPRHKITKRGQNVTFRCDPISEHNRLYWYRQTLGQGPEFLTYFQNEAQLEKSRLLSDRFSAERPKGSFSTLEIQRTEQGDSAMYLCASSPAISYEQYFGPGTRLTVT.

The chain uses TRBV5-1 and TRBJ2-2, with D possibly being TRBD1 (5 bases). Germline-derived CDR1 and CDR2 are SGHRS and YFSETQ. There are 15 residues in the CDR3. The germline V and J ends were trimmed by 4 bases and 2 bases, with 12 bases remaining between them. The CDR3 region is CASSLARGNTGELFF. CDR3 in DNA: TGCGCCAGCAGCCTGGCTAGGGGAAACACCGGGGAGCTGTTTTTT. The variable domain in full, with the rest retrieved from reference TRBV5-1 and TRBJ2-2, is KAGVTQTPRYLIKTRGQQVTLSCSPISGHRSVSWYQQTPGQGLQFLFEYFSETQRNKGNFPGRFSGRQFSNSRSEMNVSTLELGDSALYLCASSLARGNTGELFFGEGSRLTVL.

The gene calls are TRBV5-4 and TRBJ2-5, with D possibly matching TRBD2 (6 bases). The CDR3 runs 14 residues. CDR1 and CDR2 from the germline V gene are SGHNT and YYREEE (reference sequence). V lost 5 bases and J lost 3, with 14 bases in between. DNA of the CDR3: TGTGCCAGCAGTTCTACCCTAGCGAAAGAGACCCAGTACTTC. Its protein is CASSSTLAKETQYF.

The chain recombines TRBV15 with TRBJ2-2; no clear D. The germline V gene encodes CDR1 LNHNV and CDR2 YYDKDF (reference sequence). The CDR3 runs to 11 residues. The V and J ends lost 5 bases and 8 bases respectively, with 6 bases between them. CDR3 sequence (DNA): TGTGCCACCAGCGTTGTTGGGGAGCTGTTTTTT. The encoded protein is CATSVVGELFF.

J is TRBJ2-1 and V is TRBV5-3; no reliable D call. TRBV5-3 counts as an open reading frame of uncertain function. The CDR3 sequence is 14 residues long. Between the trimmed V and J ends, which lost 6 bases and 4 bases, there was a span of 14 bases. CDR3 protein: CARMVARQYNEQFF. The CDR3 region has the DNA TGTGCCAGAATGGTGGCTAGGCAATACAATGAGCAGTTCTTC.

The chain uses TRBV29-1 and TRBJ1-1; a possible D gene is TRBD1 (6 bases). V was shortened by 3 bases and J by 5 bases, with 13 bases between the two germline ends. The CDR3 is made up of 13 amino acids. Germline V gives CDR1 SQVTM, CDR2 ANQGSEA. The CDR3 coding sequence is TGCAGCGTTGATGGGGGCGCAAGGACTGAAGCTTTCTTT. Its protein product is CSVDGGARTEAFF.

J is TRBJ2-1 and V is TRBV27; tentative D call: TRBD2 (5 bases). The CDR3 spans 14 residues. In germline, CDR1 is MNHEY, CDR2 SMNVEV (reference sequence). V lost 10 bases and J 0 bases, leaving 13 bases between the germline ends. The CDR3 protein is CAISRASSYNEQFF. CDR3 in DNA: TGTGCCATCTCGAGGGCCAGCTCCTACAATGAGCAGTTCTTC.

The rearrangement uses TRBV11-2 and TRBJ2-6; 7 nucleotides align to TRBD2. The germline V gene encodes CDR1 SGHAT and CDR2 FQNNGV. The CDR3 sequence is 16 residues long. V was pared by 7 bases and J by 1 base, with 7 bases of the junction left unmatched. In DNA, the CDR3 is TGTGCCAGCACCCTGGCGGGGGTGTCTGGGGCCAACGTCCTGACTTTC. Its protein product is CASTLAGVSGANVLTF. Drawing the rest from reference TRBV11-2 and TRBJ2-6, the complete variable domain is EAGVAQSPRYKIIEKRQSVAFWCNPISGHATLYWYQQILGQGPKLLIQFQNNGVVDDSQLPKDRFSAERLKGVDSTLKIQPAKLEDSAVYLCASTLAGVSGANVLTFGAGSRLTVL.

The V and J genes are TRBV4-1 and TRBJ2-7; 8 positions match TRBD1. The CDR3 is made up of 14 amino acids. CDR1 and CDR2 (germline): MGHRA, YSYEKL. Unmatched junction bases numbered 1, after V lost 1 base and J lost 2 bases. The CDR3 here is CASSQGTGPYEQYF. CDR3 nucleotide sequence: TGCGCCAGCAGCCAAGGGACAGGGCCCTACGAGCAGTACTTC.

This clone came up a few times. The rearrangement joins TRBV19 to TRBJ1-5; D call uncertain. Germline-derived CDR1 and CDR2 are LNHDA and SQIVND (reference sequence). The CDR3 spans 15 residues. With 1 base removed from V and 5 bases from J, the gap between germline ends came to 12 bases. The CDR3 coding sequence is TGTGCCAGTAGTATAGGCAGGAACGTCTATCAGCCCCAGCATTTT. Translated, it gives CASSIGRNVYQPQHF.

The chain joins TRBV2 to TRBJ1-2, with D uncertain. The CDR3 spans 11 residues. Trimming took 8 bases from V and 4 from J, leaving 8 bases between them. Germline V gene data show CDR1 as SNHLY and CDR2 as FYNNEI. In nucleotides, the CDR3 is TGTGCCAGCGTCCTTTCCTATGGCTACACCTTC. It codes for CASVLSYGYTF.

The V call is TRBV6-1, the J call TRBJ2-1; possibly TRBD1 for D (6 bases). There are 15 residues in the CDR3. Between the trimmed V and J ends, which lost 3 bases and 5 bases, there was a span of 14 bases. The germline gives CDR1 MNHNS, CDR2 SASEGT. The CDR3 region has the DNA TGTGCCAGCAGTGAGGGCAGGGGAGTCGACAATGAGCAGTTCTTC. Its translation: CASSEGRGVDNEQFF.

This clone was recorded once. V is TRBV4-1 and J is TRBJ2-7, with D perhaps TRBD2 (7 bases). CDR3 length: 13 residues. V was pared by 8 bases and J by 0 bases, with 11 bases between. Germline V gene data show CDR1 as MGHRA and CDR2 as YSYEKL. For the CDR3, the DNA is TGCGCCAGCGGGAGGGACAACTCCTACGAGCAGTACTTC. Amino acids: CASGRDNSYEQYF.

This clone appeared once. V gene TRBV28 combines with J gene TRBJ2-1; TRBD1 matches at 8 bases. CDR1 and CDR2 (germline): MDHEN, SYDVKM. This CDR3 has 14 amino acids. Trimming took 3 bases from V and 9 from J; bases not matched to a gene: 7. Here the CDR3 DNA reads TGTGCCAGCAGTTTCCCCGGGACAGGTCTTGAGCAGTTCTTC. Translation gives CASSFPGTGLEQFF. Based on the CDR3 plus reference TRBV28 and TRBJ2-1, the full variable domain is DVKVTQSSRYLVKRTGEKVFLECVQDMDHENMFWYRQDPGLGLRLIYFSYDVKMKEKGDIPEGYSVSREKKERFSLILESASTNQTSMYLCASSFPGTGLEQFFGPGTRLTVL.

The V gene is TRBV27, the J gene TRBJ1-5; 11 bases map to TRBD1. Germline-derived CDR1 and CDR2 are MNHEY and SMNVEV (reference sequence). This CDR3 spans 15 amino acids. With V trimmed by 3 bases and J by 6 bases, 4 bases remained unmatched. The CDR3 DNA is TGTGCCAGCAGTTTGGGGACAGGGGGTTCTCAGCCCCAGCATTTT. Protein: CASSLGTGGSQPQHF.

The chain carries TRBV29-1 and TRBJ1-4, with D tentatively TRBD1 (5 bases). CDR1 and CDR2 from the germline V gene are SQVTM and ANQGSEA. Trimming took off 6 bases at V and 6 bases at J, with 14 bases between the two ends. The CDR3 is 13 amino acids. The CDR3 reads CSVGRGIDEKLFF. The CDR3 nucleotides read TGCAGCGTAGGGCGGGGGATTGATGAAAAACTGTTTTTT.

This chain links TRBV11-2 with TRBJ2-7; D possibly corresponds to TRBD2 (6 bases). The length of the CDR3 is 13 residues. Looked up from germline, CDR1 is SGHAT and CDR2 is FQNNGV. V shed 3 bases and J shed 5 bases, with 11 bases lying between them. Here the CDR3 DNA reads TGTGCCAGCAGCTTGGGGACTTTTAACGAGCAGTACTTC. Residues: CASSLGTFNEQYF.

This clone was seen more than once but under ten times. The CDR3 loop is CASSTTAEDEQYF. The CDR3, as DNA: TGTGCCAGCAGTACGACAGCTGAGGACGAGCAGTACTTC. V usage is TRBV27 and J usage is TRBJ2-7; perhaps TRBD1 as D (5 bases). CDR1 MNHEY and CDR2 SMNVEV come from the germline V gene (reference sequence). V was shortened by 5 bases and J by 5 bases, with 13 bases between the two germline ends. This CDR3 spans 13 amino acids.

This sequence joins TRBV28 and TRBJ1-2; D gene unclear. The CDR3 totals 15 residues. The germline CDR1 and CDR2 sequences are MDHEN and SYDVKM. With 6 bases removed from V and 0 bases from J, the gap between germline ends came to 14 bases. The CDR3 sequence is CASRIDYDTNYGYTF. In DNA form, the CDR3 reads TGTGCCAGCAGAATTGATTACGATACTAACTATGGCTACACCTTC.

The CDR3 DNA follows: TGCAGCGTGACAGGAGATAACTATGGCTACACCTTC. It codes for CSVTGDNYGYTF. The chain recombines TRBV29-1 with TRBJ1-2, with D possibly being TRBD1 (6 bases). CDR1 and CDR2 (germline): SQVTM, ANQGSEA. This CDR3 is built from 12 residues. The ends were cut back, 6 bases at V and 1 base at J, with 9 bases in the middle.

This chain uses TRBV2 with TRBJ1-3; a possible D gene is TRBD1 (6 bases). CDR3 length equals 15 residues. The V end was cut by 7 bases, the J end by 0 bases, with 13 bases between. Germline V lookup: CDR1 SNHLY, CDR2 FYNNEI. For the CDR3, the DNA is TGTGCCAGCACACACACAGGGTTCTCTGGAAACACCATATATTTT. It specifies CASTHTGFSGNTIYF.

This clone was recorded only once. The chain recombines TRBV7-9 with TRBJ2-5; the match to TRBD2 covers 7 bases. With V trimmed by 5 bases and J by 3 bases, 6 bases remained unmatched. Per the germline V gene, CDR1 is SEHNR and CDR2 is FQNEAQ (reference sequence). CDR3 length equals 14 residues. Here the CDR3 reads CASSLLGGEETQYF. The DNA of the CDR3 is TGTGCCAGCAGCCTACTGGGGGGGGAAGAGACCCAGTACTTC.

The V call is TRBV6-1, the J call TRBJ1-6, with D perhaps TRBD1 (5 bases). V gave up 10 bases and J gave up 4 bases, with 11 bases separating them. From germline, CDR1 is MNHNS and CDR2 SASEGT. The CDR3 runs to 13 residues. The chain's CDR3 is CATVGGYNSPLHF. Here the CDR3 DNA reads TGTGCCACGGTGGGGGGATATAATTCACCCCTCCACTTT.

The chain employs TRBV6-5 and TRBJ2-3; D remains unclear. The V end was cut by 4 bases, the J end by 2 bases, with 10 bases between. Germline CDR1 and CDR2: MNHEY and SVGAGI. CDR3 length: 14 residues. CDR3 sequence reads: CASSSDAPTDTQYF. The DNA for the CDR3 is TGTGCCAGCAGTTCGGACGCCCCCACAGATACGCAGTATTTT.